This T cell receptor (beta chain) was documented in a study of blood T cell repertoires in COVID-19 (dated by TCRdb to 2018 to 2021). Background on the whole study: Collaborator samples came from the United States, Italy and Spain and covered acute and convalescent phases of COVID-19. The prospective study material was composed of cDNA or gDNA derived from T cells, B-cell-depleted T cells, or PBMCs. Deeply sampled blood TCRbeta repertoires from subjects exposed to, actively infected with, or recovered from COVID-19 were included in the dataset. The repertoires were released in a freely available public database meant as a resource for research on the immune response to SARS-CoV-2. The samples were drawn from two sources: the first 160 participants of the ongoing ImmuneRACE study, and 1,200 or so subjects contributed by 6 global collaborators. A de-identified subject ID, COVID-19 status, age in years and sex were almost always included in the sample metadata. Where available, HLA class I and class II types were taken from metadata supplied by the sample provider and were not determined by assay-based typing.

TCRbeta CDR3 regions were amplified from genomic DNA by means of the immunoSEQ Assay, a bias-controlled multiplex PCR. On the authors' methods: Within the assay, amplification of reference gene primers was used to estimate how many nucleated cells each sample contained. To quantify the absolute abundance of each unique TCRbeta CDR3 rearrangement, sequence reads were collapsed and filtered. For each sample, productive Simpson clonality was calculated by taking the square root of Simpson's diversity index across productive rearrangements. Imported from immuneACCESS, the table was reduced by TCRdb to in-frame sequences with V and J called. These copies leave out some clones; in studies compared against another copy, an unresolved V gene accounts for under half, and the cause of the remainder is not known. That table furnishes V, J and clone size, whereas the DNA furnished D and trimming. This sample gives over 100,000 clones in total; around nine tenths of them show up just once. The ten largest clones add up to 3% of the sample.

Collaborating institutions collected whole blood in K2EDTA tubes following their own protocols. For TCRbeta analysis, collaborator samples were shipped as frozen whole blood, as isolated PBMCs, or as DNA extracted from either sample type. Results the study describes overall, beyond this receptor: Clinical and demographic metadata were provided uncurated, with the amount varying by source and participant.

As to this clone: Its target antigen remains unknown. Per-base quality was not reported, and no clone a single base away is much larger than it.

V is pared back by 1 base and J by 4 bases, with 16 bases lying between the germline termini. The CDR3, cysteine through phenylalanine, is 17 amino acids long. The read is trimmed to its CDR3 DNA, 51 bases read in frame from base 1. The germline V gene yields SGHVS for CDR1 and FNYEAQ for CDR2. This TCR was recovered from a man in his fifties with active or convalescent COVID-19. The chain is made from TRBV7-6 and TRBJ2-2, with TRBD1 as a weak D call on 5 bases. Sequencing was done on a sample of peripheral blood. The CDR3 protein: CASSLGGAGSTTGELFF. The DNA sequence is given as TGTGCCAGCAGCTTAGGTGGGGCAGGCTCTACCACCGGGGAGCTGTTTTTT.